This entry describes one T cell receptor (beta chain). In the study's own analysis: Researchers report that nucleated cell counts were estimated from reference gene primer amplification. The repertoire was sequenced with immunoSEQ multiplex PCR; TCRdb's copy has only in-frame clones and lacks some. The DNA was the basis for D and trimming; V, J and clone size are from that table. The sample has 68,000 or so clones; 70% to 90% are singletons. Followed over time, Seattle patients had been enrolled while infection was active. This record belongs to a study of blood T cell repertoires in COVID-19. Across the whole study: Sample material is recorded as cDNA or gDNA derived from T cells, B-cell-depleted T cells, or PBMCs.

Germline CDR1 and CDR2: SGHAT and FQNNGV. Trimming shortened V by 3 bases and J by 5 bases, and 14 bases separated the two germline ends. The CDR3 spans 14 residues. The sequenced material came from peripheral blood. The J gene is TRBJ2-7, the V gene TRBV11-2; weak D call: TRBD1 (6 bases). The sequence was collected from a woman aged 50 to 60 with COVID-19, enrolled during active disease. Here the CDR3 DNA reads TGTGCCAGCAGCTTTTTACAGGGTTTTAACGAGCAGTACTTC. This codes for CASSFLQGFNEQYF.